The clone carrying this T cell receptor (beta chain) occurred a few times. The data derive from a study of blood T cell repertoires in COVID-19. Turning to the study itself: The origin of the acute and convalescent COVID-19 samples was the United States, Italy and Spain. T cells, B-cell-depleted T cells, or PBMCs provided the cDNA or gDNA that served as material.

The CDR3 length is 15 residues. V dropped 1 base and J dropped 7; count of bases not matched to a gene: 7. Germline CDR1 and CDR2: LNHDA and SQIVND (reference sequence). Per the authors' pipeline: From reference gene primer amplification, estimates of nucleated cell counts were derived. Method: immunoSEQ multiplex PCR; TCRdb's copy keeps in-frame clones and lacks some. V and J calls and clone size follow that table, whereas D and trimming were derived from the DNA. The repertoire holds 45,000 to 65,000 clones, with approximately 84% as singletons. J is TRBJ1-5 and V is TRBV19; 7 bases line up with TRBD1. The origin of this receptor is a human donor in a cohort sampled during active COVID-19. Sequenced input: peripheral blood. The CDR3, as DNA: TGTGCCAGTAGTATAGTTAAGGCAGGGGGACAGCCCCAGCATTTT. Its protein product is CASSIVKAGGQPQHF.